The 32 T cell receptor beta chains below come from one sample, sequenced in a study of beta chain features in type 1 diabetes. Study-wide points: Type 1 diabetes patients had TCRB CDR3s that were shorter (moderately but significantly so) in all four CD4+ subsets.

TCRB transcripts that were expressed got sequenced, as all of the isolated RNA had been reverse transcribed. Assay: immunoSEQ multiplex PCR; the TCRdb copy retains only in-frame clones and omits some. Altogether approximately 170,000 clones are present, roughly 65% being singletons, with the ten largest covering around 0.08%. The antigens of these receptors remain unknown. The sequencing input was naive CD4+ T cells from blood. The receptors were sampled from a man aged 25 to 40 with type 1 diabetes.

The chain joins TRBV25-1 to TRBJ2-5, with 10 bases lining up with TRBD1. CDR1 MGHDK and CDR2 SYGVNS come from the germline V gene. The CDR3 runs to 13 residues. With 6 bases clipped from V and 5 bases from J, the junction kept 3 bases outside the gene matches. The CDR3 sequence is CASRGQGLETQYF. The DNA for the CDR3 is TGTGCCAGCAGGGGACAGGGGTTGGAGACCCAGTACTTC.

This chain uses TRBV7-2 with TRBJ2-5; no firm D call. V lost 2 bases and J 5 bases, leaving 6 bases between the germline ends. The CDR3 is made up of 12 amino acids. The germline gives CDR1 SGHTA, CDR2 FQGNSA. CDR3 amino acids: CASSLYGETQYF. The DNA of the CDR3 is TGTGCCAGCAGCTTATATGGGGAGACCCAGTACTTC.

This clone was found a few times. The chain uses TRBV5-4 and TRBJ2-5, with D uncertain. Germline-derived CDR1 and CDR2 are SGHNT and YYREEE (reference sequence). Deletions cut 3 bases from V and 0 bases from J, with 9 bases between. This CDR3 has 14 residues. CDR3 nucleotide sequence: TGTGCCAGCAGCTCTACAGCCAACCAAGAGACCCAGTACTTC. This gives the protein CASSSTANQETQYF.

This CDR3 reads CAWTGQGSTEAFF. CDR3 DNA sequence: TGTGCCTGGACGGGACAGGGGAGCACTGAAGCTTTCTTT. V and J are TRBV30 and TRBJ1-1, with 10 bases matching TRBD1. V was clipped by 4 bases and J by 4 bases; unmatched bases: 3. Germline loops: CDR1 GTSNPN, CDR2 SVGIG (reference sequence). This CDR3 spans 13 amino acids.

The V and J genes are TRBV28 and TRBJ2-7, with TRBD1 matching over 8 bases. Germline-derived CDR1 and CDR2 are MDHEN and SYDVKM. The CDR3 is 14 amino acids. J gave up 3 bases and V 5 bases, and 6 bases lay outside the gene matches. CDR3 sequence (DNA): TGTGCCAGCAGTCGACAGACAGGGGTCTACGAGCAGTACTTC. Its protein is CASSRQTGVYEQYF.

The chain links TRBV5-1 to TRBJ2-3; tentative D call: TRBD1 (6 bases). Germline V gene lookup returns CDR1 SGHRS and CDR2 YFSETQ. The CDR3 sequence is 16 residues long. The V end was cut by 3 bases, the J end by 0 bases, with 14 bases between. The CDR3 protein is CASSSRGGPSTDTQYF. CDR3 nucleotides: TGCGCCAGCAGCTCCCGAGGGGGACCAAGCACAGATACGCAGTATTTT.

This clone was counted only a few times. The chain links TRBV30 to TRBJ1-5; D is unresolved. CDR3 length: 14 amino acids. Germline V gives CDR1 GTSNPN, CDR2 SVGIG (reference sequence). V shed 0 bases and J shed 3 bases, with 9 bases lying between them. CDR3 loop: CAWSVGEVNQPQHF. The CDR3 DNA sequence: TGTGCCTGGAGTGTAGGAGAAGTCAATCAGCCCCAGCATTTT.

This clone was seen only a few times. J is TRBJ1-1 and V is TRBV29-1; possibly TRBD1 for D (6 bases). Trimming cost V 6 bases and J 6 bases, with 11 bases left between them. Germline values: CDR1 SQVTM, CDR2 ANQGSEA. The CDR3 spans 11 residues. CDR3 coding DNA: TGCAGCGTGAGGGGGGTCGCTGAAGCTTTCTTT. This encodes CSVRGVAEAFF.

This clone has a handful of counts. CDR3: CASSPSDRENEKLFF. DNA of the CDR3: TGTGCCAGCTCACCGTCAGACAGGGAGAATGAAAAACTGTTTTTT. The chain combines TRBV18 with TRBJ1-4, with 7 bases matching TRBD1. In germline, CDR1 is KGHSH, CDR2 LQKENI. Trimming removed 3 bases from V and 5 bases from J; junction bases left unmatched: 6. The CDR3 contains 15 residues. The whole variable domain, filled in from reference TRBV18 and TRBJ1-4, reads NAGVMQNPRHLVRRRGQEARLRCSPMKGHSHVYWYRQLPEEGLKFMVYLQKENIIDESGMPKERFSAEFPKEGPSILRIQQVVRGDSAAYFCASSPSDRENEKLFFGSGTQLSVL.

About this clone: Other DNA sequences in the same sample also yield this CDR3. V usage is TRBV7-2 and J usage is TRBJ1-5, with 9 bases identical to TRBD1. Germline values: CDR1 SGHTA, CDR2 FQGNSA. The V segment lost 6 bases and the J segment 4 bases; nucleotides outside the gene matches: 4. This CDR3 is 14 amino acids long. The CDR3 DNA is TGTGCCAGCAGTCTAGACAGGGGGAATCAGCCCCAGCATTTT. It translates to CASSLDRGNQPQHF.

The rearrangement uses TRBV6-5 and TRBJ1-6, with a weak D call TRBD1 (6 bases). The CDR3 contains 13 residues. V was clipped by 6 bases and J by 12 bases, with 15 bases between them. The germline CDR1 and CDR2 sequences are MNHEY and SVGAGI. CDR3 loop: CASSSTGVRPLHF. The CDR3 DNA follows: TGTGCCAGCAGCTCGACAGGAGTTCGACCCCTCCACTTT.

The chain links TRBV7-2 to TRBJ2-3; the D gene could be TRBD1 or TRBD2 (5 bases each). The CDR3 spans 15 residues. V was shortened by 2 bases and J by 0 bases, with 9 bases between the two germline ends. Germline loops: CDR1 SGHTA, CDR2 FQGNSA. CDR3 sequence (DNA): TGTGCCAGCAGCTTACGGTGGGGGAGCACAGATACGCAGTATTTT. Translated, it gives CASSLRWGSTDTQYF.

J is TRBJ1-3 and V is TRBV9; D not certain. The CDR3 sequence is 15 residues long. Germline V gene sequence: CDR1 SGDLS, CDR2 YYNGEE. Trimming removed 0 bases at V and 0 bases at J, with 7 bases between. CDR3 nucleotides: TGTGCCAGCAGCGTAGTGCCAGTCTCTGGAAACACCATATATTTT. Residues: CASSVVPVSGNTIYF.

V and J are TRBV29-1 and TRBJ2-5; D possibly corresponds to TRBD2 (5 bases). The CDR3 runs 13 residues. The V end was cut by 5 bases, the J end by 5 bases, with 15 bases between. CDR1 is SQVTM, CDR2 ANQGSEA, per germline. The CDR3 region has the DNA TGCAGCGTTTCTGAGGGTGTAGGGGAGACCCAGTACTTC. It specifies CSVSEGVGETQYF.

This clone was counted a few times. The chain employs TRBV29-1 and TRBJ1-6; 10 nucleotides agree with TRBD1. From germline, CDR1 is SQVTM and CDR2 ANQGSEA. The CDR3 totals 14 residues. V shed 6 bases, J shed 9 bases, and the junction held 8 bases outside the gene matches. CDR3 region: CSVGQGRNGSPLHF. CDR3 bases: TGCAGCGTGGGACAGGGGAGGAATGGTTCACCCCTCCACTTT. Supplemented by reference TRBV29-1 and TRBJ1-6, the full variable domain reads SAVISQKPSRDICQRGTSLTIQCQVDSQVTMMFWYRQQPGQSLTLIATANQGSEATYESGFVIDKFPISRPNLTFSTLTVSNMSPEDSSIYLCSVGQGRNGSPLHFGNGTRLTVT.

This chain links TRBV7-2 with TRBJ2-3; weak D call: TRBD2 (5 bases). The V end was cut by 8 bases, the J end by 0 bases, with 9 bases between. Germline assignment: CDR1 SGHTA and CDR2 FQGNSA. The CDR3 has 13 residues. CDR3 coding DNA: TGTGCCAGCCGGGGAGCTAGCACAGATACGCAGTATTTT. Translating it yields CASRGASTDTQYF. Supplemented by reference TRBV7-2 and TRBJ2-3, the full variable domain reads GAGVSQSPSNKVTEKGKDVELRCDPISGHTALYWYRQSLGQGLEFLIYFQGNSAPDKSGLPSDRFSAERTGGSVSTLTIQRTQQEDSAVYLCASRGASTDTQYFGPGTRLTVL.

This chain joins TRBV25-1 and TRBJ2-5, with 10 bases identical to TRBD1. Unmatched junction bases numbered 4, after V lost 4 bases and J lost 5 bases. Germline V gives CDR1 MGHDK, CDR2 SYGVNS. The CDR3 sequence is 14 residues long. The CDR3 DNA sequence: TGTGCCAGCAGTGCGACAGGGGGCGGTGAGACCCAGTACTTC. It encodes CASSATGGGETQYF.

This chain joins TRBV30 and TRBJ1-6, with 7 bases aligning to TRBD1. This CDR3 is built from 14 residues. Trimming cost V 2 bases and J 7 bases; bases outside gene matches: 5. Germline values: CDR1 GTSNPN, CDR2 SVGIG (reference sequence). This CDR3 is CAWSLTGANSPLHF. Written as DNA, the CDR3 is TGTGCCTGGAGTCTTACAGGGGCCAATTCACCCCTCCACTTT.

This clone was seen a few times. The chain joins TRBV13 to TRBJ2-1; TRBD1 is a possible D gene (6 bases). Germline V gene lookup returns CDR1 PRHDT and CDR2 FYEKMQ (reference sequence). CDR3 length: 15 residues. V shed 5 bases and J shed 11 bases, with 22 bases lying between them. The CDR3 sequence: CASSLTGSTGSKQFF. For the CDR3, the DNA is TGTGCCAGCAGCCTCACAGGGAGCACTGGAAGTAAGCAGTTCTTC. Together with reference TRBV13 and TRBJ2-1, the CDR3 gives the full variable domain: AAGVIQSPRHLIKEKRETATLKCYPIPRHDTVYWYQQGPGQDPQFLISFYEKMQSDKGSIPDRFSAQQFSDYHSELNMSSLELGDSALYFCASSLTGSTGSKQFFGPGTRLTVL.

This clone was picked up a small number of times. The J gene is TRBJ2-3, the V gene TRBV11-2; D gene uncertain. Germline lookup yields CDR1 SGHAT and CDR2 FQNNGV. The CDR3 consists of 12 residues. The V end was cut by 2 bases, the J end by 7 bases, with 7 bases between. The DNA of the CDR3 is TGTGCCAGCAGCTTAACGCGAAATACGCAGTATTTT. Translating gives CASSLTRNTQYF.

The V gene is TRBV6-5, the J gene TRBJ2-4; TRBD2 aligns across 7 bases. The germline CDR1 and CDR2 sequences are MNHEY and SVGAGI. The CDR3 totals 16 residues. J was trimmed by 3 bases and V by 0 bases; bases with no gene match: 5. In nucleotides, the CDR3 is TGTGCCAGCAGTTACTCGGCGGGAGAGGGCAAAAACATTCAGTACTTC. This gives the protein CASSYSAGEGKNIQYF.

The CDR3 DNA follows: TGTGCCACCAGCAGAGATCCAGGGAACAATGAGCAGTTCTTC. Residues: CATSRDPGNNEQFF. The chain couples TRBV15 to TRBJ2-1, with D possibly TRBD1 on 5 matching bases. The CDR3 has 14 residues. CDR1 is LNHNV, CDR2 YYDKDF, per germline (reference sequence). V was shortened by 0 bases and J by 5 bases, with 8 bases between the two germline ends.

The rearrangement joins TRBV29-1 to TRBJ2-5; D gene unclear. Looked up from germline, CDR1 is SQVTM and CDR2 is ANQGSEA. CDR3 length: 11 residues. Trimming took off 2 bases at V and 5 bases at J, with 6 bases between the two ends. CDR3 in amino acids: CSVEQTETQYF. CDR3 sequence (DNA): TGCAGCGTTGAACAGACGGAGACCCAGTACTTC.

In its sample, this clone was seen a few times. The chain's CDR3 is CASSPGTGVEQYF. Here the CDR3 DNA reads TGTGCCAGCAGTCCCGGGACAGGGGTCGAGCAGTACTTC. The chain uses TRBV28 and TRBJ2-7; 10 nucleotides agree with TRBD1. Germline CDR1 and CDR2: MDHEN and SYDVKM. The V gene end was trimmed by 5 bases and the J gene end by 6 bases; junction bases not matched to a gene: 4. CDR3 length: 13 residues.

This chain's CDR3 is CAWSYRDEQFF. The CDR3 bases are TGTGCCTGGAGTTATAGAGATGAGCAGTTCTTC. The genes are TRBV30 and TRBJ2-1; D remains ambiguous. This CDR3 contains 11 residues. In germline, CDR1 is GTSNPN, CDR2 SVGIG (reference sequence). The V gene lost 2 bases and the J gene lost 8 bases, with 7 bases spanning the gap.

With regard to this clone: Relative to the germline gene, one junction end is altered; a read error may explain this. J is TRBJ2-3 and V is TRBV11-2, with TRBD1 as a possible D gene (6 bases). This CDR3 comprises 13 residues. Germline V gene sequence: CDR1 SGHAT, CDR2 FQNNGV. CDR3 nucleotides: TGTGCCAGCAGCCCTCAGGGGCCCACTTCTCGTGTTTTT. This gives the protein CASSPQGPTSRVF.

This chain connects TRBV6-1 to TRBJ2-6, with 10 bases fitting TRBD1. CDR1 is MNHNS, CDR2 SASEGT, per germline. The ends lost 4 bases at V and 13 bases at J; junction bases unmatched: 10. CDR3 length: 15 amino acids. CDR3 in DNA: TGTGCCAGCAGTGCATGGGACAGGGGTCCCGGTGTCCTGACTTTC. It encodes CASSAWDRGPGVLTF.

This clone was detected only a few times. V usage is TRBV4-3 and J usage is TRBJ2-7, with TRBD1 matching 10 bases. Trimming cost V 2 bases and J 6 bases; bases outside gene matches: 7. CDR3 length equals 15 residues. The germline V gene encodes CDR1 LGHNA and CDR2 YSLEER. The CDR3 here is CASSQRGTGVGEQYF. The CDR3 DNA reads TGCGCCAGCAGCCAAAGAGGGACAGGGGTGGGCGAGCAGTACTTC.

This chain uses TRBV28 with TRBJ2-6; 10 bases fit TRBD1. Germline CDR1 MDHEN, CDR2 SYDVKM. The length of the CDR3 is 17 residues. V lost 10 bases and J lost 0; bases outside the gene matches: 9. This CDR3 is CATLPGQGSSGANVLTF. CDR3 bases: TGTGCCACCCTTCCGGGACAGGGGAGCTCTGGGGCCAACGTCCTGACTTTC. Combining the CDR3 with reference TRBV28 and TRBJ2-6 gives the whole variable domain DVKVTQSSRYLVKRTGEKVFLECVQDMDHENMFWYRQDPGLGLRLIYFSYDVKMKEKGDIPEGYSVSREKKERFSLILESASTNQTSMYLCATLPGQGSSGANVLTFGAGSRLTVL.

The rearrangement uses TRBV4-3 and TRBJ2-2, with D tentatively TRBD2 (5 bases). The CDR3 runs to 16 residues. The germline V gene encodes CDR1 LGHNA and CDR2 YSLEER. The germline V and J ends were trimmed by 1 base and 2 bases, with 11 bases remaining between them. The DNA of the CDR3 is TGCGCCAGCAGCCAAGGTGGGAGACTCAACACCGGGGAGCTGTTTTTT. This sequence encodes CASSQGGRLNTGELFF.

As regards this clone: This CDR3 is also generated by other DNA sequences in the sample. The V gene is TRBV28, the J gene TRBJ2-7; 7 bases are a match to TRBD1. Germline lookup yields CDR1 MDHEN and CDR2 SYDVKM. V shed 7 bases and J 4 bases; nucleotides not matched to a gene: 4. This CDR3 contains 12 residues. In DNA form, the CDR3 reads TGTGCCAGCAACGACAGGGTTTACGAGCAGTACTTC. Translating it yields CASNDRVYEQYF.

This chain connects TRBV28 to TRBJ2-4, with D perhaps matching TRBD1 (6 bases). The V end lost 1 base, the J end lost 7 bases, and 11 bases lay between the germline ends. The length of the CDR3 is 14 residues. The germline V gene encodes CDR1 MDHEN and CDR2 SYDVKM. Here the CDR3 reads CASSLSGQGNIQYF. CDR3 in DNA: TGTGCCAGCAGTTTATCAGGGCAGGGGAACATTCAGTACTTC.